Each of the 21 T cell receptor beta chains below was sequenced from the same sample in a study of blood T cell repertoires in COVID-19. Clones were sequenced by immunoSEQ multiplex PCR, and TCRdb holds only the in-frame ones, with some missing. The table shows a few hundred thousand clones, with 91% occurring only once. The material sequenced was peripheral blood. The receptors originated from a person aged 18-30 years with COVID-19, enrolled during active disease.

V gene TRBV6-6 combines with J gene TRBJ1-1; no reliable D call. Trimming stripped 4 bases from V and 7 bases from J, with 13 bases between. Germline CDR1 is MNHNY and CDR2 is SVGAGI (reference sequence). The CDR3 is 13 residues long. CDR3 region: CASSFAGEVEAFF. Here the CDR3 DNA reads TGTGCCAGCAGTTTCGCGGGAGAAGTTGAAGCTTTCTTT.

This chain connects TRBV5-1 to TRBJ2-7; 8 bases match TRBD1. Germline values: CDR1 SGHRS, CDR2 YFSETQ. V gave up 1 base and J gave up 4 bases; unmatched junction bases: 4. CDR3 size: 14 residues. The CDR3 nucleotides are TGCGCCAGCAGCTTGCAGGGGGCGGGATACGAGCAGTACTTC. Translating gives CASSLQGAGYEQYF. Full variable domain (rest looked up from reference TRBV5-1 and TRBJ2-7): KAGVTQTPRYLIKTRGQQVTLSCSPISGHRSVSWYQQTPGQGLQFLFEYFSETQRNKGNFPGRFSGRQFSNSRSEMNVSTLELGDSALYLCASSLQGAGYEQYFGPGTRLTVT.

V and J are TRBV5-1 and TRBJ2-2; D unclear. The CDR3 is 16 amino acids. Germline CDR1 is SGHRS and CDR2 is YFSETQ. V was clipped by 0 bases and J by 0 bases, with 9 bases between them. The CDR3 nucleotides are TGCGCCAGCAGCTTGGTAGCAGTAGCGAACACCGGGGAGCTGTTTTTT. Its translation: CASSLVAVANTGELFF.

V and J are TRBV2 and TRBJ2-1; 9 nucleotides line up with TRBD2. Germline V gives CDR1 SNHLY, CDR2 FYNNEI. Trimming removed 1 base from V and 6 bases from J; junction bases left unmatched: 7. The CDR3 consists of 16 residues. The CDR3 loop is CASSEGETSGSNEQFF. CDR3 bases: TGTGCCAGCAGTGAAGGTGAGACTAGCGGTTCCAATGAGCAGTTCTTC.

The genes are TRBV6-1 and TRBJ1-5; D gene ambiguous. V shed 2 bases and J shed 2 bases, with 7 bases lying between them. This CDR3 region has 14 residues. Germline CDR1 is MNHNS and CDR2 is SASEGT. CDR3 DNA sequence: TGTGCCAGCAGTGAAAGTGGCCGCAATCAGCCCCAGCATTTT. As protein: CASSESGRNQPQHF.

The chain links TRBV2 to TRBJ2-7; 10 nucleotides match TRBD2. After removal of 9 bases from V and 6 bases from J, the junction contained 29 bases not matched to a gene. Germline CDR1 SNHLY, CDR2 FYNNEI. The CDR3 spans 20 residues. The CDR3 loop reads CARERLRHPLAGRRAPEQYF. DNA for the CDR3: TGTGCCAGAGAGAGGCTCAGACATCCACTAGCGGGAAGGAGGGCCCCCGAGCAGTACTTC.

The chain is built from TRBV3-1 (or the pseudogene TRBV3-2) and TRBJ2-1, with D perhaps TRBD2 (5 bases). CDR3 size: 15 residues. V was clipped by 0 bases and J by 6 bases, with 12 bases between them. Germline CDR1 LGHDT, CDR2 YNNKEL (reference sequence). The CDR3 coding sequence is TGTGCCAGCAGCCAAGAGGCGGGCTTACTCAATGAGCAGTTCTTC. Amino acids: CASSQEAGLLNEQFF.

V gene TRBV7-9 combines with J gene TRBJ2-3; 10 bases are shared with TRBD2. The CDR3 consists of 15 residues. Germline values: CDR1 SEHNR, CDR2 FQNEAQ (reference sequence). The ends lost 6 bases at V and 6 bases at J; junction bases unmatched: 9. CDR3 DNA sequence: TGTGCCAGCAGACCAGCGGGAGGGCCGACGGATACGCAGTATTTT. Translation: CASRPAGGPTDTQYF.

V is TRBV5-4 and J is TRBJ1-2, with D unclear. This CDR3 spans 16 amino acids. V was trimmed by 2 bases and J by 1 base, leaving 15 bases between them. Germline CDR1 reads SGHNT; CDR2 reads YYREEE (reference sequence). Here the CDR3 DNA reads TGTGCCAGCAGCTTTGGTAACATAAACGTTAACTATGGCTACACCTTC. Its protein is CASSFGNINVNYGYTF.

This sequence joins TRBV3-1 (or the pseudogene TRBV3-2) and TRBJ2-1; 7 bases map to TRBD2. The length of the CDR3 is 17 residues. After removal of 0 bases from V and 6 bases from J, the junction contained 11 bases not matched to a gene. CDR1 LGHDT and CDR2 YNNKEL come from the germline V gene (reference sequence). The CDR3 sequence: CASSQDRGGSRANEQFF. CDR3 nucleotide sequence: TGTGCCAGCAGCCAAGATCGTGGCGGGAGTAGAGCCAATGAGCAGTTCTTC.

V is TRBV7-8 and J is TRBJ2-4; TRBD2 matches 13 bases. The CDR3 length is 17 residues. Unmatched junction bases numbered 4, after V lost 5 bases and J lost 0 bases. The germline V gene encodes CDR1 SGHVS and CDR2 FQNEAQ. CDR3 loop: CASSPGTSGVAKNIQYF. CDR3 coding DNA: TGTGCCAGCAGCCCTGGGACTAGCGGGGTAGCCAAAAACATTCAGTACTTC.

The chain has TRBV11-2 and TRBJ1-6, with TRBD1 identical over 9 bases. CDR1 and CDR2 (germline): SGHAT, FQNNGV. With 1 base clipped from V and 4 bases from J, the junction kept 8 bases outside the gene matches. The CDR3 totals 18 residues. CDR3 DNA: TGTGCCAGCAGCTTAGGCTCCGGGACAGGGTTTTATAATTCACCCCTCCACTTT. It encodes CASSLGSGTGFYNSPLHF. The full variable domain, its missing parts supplied by reference TRBV11-2 and TRBJ1-6, is EAGVAQSPRYKIIEKRQSVAFWCNPISGHATLYWYQQILGQGPKLLIQFQNNGVVDDSQLPKDRFSAERLKGVDSTLKIQPAKLEDSAVYLCASSLGSGTGFYNSPLHFGNGTRLTVT.

The table lists this clone with a count of one. As DNA, the CDR3 is TGTGCCAGTAGTATGGGCGGGAAGGTCTACGAGCAGTACTTC. Its protein is CASSMGGKVYEQYF. The V call is TRBV19, the J call TRBJ2-7, with D perhaps matching TRBD2 (6 bases). V was pared by 3 bases and J by 3 bases, with 12 bases between. Germline CDR1 LNHDA, CDR2 SQIVND (reference sequence). The CDR3 runs to 14 residues.

The V gene is TRBV19, the J gene TRBJ1-5; 9 nucleotides align to TRBD1. The V and J ends lost 6 bases and 7 bases, in that order; junction bases with no gene match: 10. This CDR3 spans 15 amino acids. Germline CDR1 and CDR2: LNHDA and SQIVND (reference sequence). The CDR3 coding sequence is TGTGCCAGTAGGCCGGGACAGGGCGGAGAACAGCCCCAGCATTTT. Translating it yields CASRPGQGGEQPQHF.

The chain employs TRBV6-6 and TRBJ1-5; D remains unclear. The CDR3 totals 14 residues. Germline V gene data show CDR1 as MNHNY and CDR2 as SVGAGI (reference sequence). The V gene lost 0 bases and the J gene lost 4 bases, with 7 bases spanning the gap. CDR3 in amino acids: CASSYSEMNQPQHF. CDR3 in DNA: TGTGCCAGCAGTTACTCGGAGATGAATCAGCCCCAGCATTTT.

In its sample, this clone was seen once. The J gene is TRBJ2-2, the V gene TRBV28; 9 positions agree with TRBD1. Trimming at V came to 2 bases and at J to 3 bases, leaving 10 bases not matched to a gene. This CDR3 comprises 18 residues. Germline CDR1 reads MDHEN; CDR2 reads SYDVKM. CDR3 residues: CASSLGGMTGGDTGELFF. The CDR3 bases are TGTGCCAGCAGTTTAGGGGGAATGACAGGGGGAGACACCGGGGAGCTGTTTTTT. The full variable domain, in which reference TRBV28 and TRBJ2-2 provide the parts outside the CDR3, is DVKVTQSSRYLVKRTGEKVFLECVQDMDHENMFWYRQDPGLGLRLIYFSYDVKMKEKGDIPEGYSVSREKKERFSLILESASTNQTSMYLCASSLGGMTGGDTGELFFGEGSRLTVL.

This clone has more than one count but fewer than ten. J is TRBJ1-4 and V is TRBV19; D is unclear. The CDR3 is made up of 14 amino acids. V dropped 7 bases and J dropped 11 bases, with 20 bases sitting between them. Germline CDR1 LNHDA, CDR2 SQIVND (reference sequence). The CDR3 is CASKFNSPRAKLFF. The CDR3 region has the DNA TGTGCCAGTAAGTTCAATTCGCCCCGCGCTAAACTGTTTTTT.

This chain uses TRBV15 with TRBJ1-1, with unresolved D. Trimming took off 2 bases at V and 5 bases at J, with 15 bases between the two ends. The CDR3 length is 15 residues. CDR1 and CDR2 (germline): LNHNV, YYDKDF (reference sequence). CDR3 protein: CATSRRPDGMTEAFF. The CDR3 nucleotides read TGTGCCACCAGCAGACGTCCGGACGGGATGACTGAAGCTTTCTTT. The full variable domain, in which reference TRBV15 and TRBJ1-1 provide the parts outside the CDR3, is DAMVIQNPRYQVTQFGKPVTLSCSQTLNHNVMYWYQQKSSQAPKLLFHYYDKDFNNEADTPDNFQSRRPNTSFCFLDIRSPGLGDTAMYLCATSRRPDGMTEAFFGQGTRLTVV.

In DNA form, the CDR3 reads TGTGCCAGCAGCTTATTTGGGGGGGATGAGCAGTTCTTC. Encoded protein: CASSLFGGDEQFF. This chain links TRBV7-8 with TRBJ2-1, with 7 bases matching TRBD2. The V gene's germline CDR1 is SGHVS and CDR2 FQNEAQ. The CDR3 extends over 13 amino acids. V lost 2 bases, J lost 8 bases, and 3 bases stayed unmatched. The full variable domain, completed using reference TRBV7-8 and TRBJ2-1, is GAGVSQSPRYKVAKRGQDVALRCDPISGHVSLFWYQQALGQGPEFLTYFQNEAQLDKSGLPSDRFFAERPEGSVSTLKIQRTQQEDSAVYLCASSLFGGDEQFFGPGTRLTVL.

The genes are TRBV28 and TRBJ2-7, with 8 bases aligning to TRBD1. Germline trimming cut 3 bases from V and 3 bases from J; bases unmatched to any gene: 7. Germline values: CDR1 MDHEN, CDR2 SYDVKM. CDR3 length equals 15 residues. CDR3 residues: CASSFGDRFFYEQYF. CDR3 coding DNA: TGTGCCAGCAGTTTTGGGGACAGGTTTTTCTACGAGCAGTACTTC.

The V gene is TRBV19, the J gene TRBJ2-7; D perhaps matches TRBD1 (6 bases). The germline V gene encodes CDR1 LNHDA and CDR2 SQIVND (reference sequence). Trimming pared 5 bases from V and 6 bases from J, leaving 14 bases between. CDR3 length: 13 amino acids. The CDR3 DNA reads TGTGCCAGTAGTGTCCGCAGAGGGGGCGAGCAGTACTTC. Translating it yields CASSVRRGGEQYF.